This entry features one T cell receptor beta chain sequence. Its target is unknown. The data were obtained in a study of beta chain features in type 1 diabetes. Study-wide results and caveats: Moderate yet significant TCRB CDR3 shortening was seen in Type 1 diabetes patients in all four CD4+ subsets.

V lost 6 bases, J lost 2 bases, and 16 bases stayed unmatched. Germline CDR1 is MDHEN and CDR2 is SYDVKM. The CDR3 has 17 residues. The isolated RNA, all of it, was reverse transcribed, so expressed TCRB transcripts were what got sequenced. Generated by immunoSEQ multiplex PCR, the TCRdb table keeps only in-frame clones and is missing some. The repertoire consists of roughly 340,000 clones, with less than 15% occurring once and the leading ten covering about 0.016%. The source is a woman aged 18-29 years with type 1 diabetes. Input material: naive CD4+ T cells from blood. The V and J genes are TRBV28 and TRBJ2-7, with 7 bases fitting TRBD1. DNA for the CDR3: TGTGCCAGCAGCCCGATCGGGGACAGTAGTTGGACCTACGAGCAGTACTTC. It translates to CASSPIGDSSWTYEQYF.